These 10 T cell receptor beta chains originate from one sample sequenced in a study of shared clonotypes between healthy human individuals. Sequenced by immunoSEQ multiplex PCR; TCRdb stores in-frame clones only, minus some. The sample carries some 2,500,000 clones, just under 95% recorded once. The material sequenced was naive CD4+ T cells from PBMCs. Subset specified: CD45RA+ positively selected. These receptors came from a man between 18 and 35 years old in good health. Some clones in this sample may be carry-over from other donors' samples.

This clone was found once. This sequence joins TRBV10-2 and TRBJ2-7, with unresolved D. The CDR3 has 11 amino acids. V lost 7 bases and J lost 7, with 11 bases in between. CDR1 is WSHSY and CDR2 is SAAADI in the germline V gene. DNA for the CDR3: TGCGCCAGCACGGGTGTGGGGGAGCAGTACTTC. This gives the protein CASTGVGEQYF.

The chain uses TRBV18 and TRBJ2-7; 11 positions match TRBD2. Germline CDR1 and CDR2: KGHSH and LQKENI. The CDR3 runs 17 residues. The V gene end was trimmed by 2 bases and the J gene end by 6 bases; junction bases not matched to a gene: 12. The CDR3 is CASSPNRLAGTGGEQYF. The CDR3 coding sequence is TGTGCCAGCTCACCAAATAGACTAGCGGGGACCGGGGGCGAGCAGTACTTC.

The chain recombines TRBV28 with TRBJ1-2, with TRBD1 as a possible D gene (5 bases). Germline V gene lookup returns CDR1 MDHEN and CDR2 SYDVKM. V was cut by 3 bases and J by 4 bases, with 12 bases left in between. The CDR3 totals 14 residues. CDR3 residues: CASSLGRAGYGYTF. The CDR3 DNA reads as TGTGCCAGCAGTTTGGGCAGGGCGGGCTATGGCTACACCTTC.

V usage is TRBV4-1 and J usage is TRBJ2-7, with D unclear. The CDR3 has 13 amino acids. The germline V gene encodes CDR1 MGHRA and CDR2 YSYEKL. V was clipped by 1 base and J by 5 bases, with 9 bases between them. DNA of the CDR3: TGCGCCAGCAGCCAAGTCGTGATCCACGAGCAGTACTTC. This sequence encodes CASSQVVIHEQYF.

The chain joins TRBV27 to TRBJ1-2; D is unresolved. The V end lost 5 bases, the J end lost 0 bases, and 10 bases lay between the germline ends. The V gene's germline CDR1 is MNHEY and CDR2 SMNVEV (reference sequence). The CDR3 covers 14 residues. The CDR3 sequence is CASSTRASNYGYTF. In nucleotides, the CDR3 is TGTGCCAGCAGTACTCGTGCCTCTAACTATGGCTACACCTTC.

Concerning this clone itself: Other DNA sequences of this sample code for an identical CDR3. V usage is TRBV28 and J usage is TRBJ2-7; D is ambiguous. This CDR3 has 11 amino acids. Per the germline V gene, CDR1 is MDHEN and CDR2 is SYDVKM. V was shortened by 6 bases and J by 2 bases, with 5 bases between the two germline ends. The CDR3 sequence: CASSVTYEQYF. The CDR3 DNA is TGTGCCAGCAGCGTAACCTACGAGCAGTACTTC.

The chain uses TRBV10-1 and TRBJ2-7, with 8 positions matching TRBD2. The ends lost 3 bases at V and 3 bases at J; junction bases unmatched: 13. This CDR3 comprises 17 residues. Germline V CDR1 and CDR2: WNHNN, SYGVQD (reference sequence). DNA for the CDR3: TGCGCCAGCAGTGACCTGACCGGGAGGGCGAATTTCTACGAGCAGTACTTC. Protein: CASSDLTGRANFYEQYF.

V and J are TRBV5-1 and TRBJ1-4; D remains unclear. Trimming left V 4 bases short and J 8 bases short, with 18 bases between. The CDR3 covers 15 residues. The germline CDR1 and CDR2 sequences are SGHRS and YFSETQ. The CDR3 DNA reads TGCGCCAGCAGCGAAAACCCGAGTGAAGTGGAAAAACTGTTTTTT. Encoded protein: CASSENPSEVEKLFF.

The chain has TRBV11-2 and TRBJ2-1; D ambiguous. The germline CDR1 and CDR2 sequences are SGHAT and FQNNGV. V lost 2 bases, J lost 2 bases, and 13 bases lay in between. CDR3 length equals 16 residues. CDR3 loop: CASSLFSLGPYNEQFF. The DNA of the CDR3 is TGTGCCAGCAGCTTATTCTCCCTAGGGCCCTACAATGAGCAGTTCTTC. Full variable domain (outside the CDR3, taken from reference TRBV11-2 and TRBJ2-1): EAGVAQSPRYKIIEKRQSVAFWCNPISGHATLYWYQQILGQGPKLLIQFQNNGVVDDSQLPKDRFSAERLKGVDSTLKIQPAKLEDSAVYLCASSLFSLGPYNEQFFGPGTRLTVL.

The chain joins TRBV27 to TRBJ2-2; 8 bases align to TRBD2. The CDR3 contains 18 residues. J lost 8 bases, V lost 4 bases, and 18 bases had no gene match. Germline CDR1 and CDR2: MNHEY and SMNVEV (reference sequence). The CDR3 coding sequence is TGTGCCAGCAGTTGGGGAATGGCCAGCGGGAGTGCTCGGGGGGAGCTGTTTTTT. Translating it yields CASSWGMASGSARGELFF.